This T cell receptor beta chain was identified during a study of blood T cell repertoires in COVID-19. Looking at the study overall: There were acute and convalescent COVID-19 samples, and they came from the United States, Italy and Spain. T cells, B-cell-depleted T cells, or PBMCs provided the cDNA or gDNA that served as material.

Per the original data handling: Estimated nucleated cell counts came from reference gene primer amplification. Using immunoSEQ multiplex PCR, the repertoire was profiled, and TCRdb retains in-frame clones only, with some absent. V and J calls and clone size are as listed in that table; D and trimming were resolved from the DNA. The sample contains 270,000 or so clones, roughly 86% of which appear only once. The V segment lost 0 bases and the J segment 8 bases; nucleotides outside the gene matches: 5. Germline CDR1 is MGHDK and CDR2 is SYGVNS. The CDR3 length is 16 residues. The receptor was derived from a man aged 35 to 55 with active or convalescent COVID-19. Sequencing used peripheral blood. V is TRBV25-1 and J is TRBJ2-1; TRBD1 aligns across 12 bases. The CDR3 is CASSEYIGTGGYEQFF. CDR3 sequence (DNA): TGTGCCAGCAGTGAATATATTGGGACAGGGGGCTATGAGCAGTTCTTC.